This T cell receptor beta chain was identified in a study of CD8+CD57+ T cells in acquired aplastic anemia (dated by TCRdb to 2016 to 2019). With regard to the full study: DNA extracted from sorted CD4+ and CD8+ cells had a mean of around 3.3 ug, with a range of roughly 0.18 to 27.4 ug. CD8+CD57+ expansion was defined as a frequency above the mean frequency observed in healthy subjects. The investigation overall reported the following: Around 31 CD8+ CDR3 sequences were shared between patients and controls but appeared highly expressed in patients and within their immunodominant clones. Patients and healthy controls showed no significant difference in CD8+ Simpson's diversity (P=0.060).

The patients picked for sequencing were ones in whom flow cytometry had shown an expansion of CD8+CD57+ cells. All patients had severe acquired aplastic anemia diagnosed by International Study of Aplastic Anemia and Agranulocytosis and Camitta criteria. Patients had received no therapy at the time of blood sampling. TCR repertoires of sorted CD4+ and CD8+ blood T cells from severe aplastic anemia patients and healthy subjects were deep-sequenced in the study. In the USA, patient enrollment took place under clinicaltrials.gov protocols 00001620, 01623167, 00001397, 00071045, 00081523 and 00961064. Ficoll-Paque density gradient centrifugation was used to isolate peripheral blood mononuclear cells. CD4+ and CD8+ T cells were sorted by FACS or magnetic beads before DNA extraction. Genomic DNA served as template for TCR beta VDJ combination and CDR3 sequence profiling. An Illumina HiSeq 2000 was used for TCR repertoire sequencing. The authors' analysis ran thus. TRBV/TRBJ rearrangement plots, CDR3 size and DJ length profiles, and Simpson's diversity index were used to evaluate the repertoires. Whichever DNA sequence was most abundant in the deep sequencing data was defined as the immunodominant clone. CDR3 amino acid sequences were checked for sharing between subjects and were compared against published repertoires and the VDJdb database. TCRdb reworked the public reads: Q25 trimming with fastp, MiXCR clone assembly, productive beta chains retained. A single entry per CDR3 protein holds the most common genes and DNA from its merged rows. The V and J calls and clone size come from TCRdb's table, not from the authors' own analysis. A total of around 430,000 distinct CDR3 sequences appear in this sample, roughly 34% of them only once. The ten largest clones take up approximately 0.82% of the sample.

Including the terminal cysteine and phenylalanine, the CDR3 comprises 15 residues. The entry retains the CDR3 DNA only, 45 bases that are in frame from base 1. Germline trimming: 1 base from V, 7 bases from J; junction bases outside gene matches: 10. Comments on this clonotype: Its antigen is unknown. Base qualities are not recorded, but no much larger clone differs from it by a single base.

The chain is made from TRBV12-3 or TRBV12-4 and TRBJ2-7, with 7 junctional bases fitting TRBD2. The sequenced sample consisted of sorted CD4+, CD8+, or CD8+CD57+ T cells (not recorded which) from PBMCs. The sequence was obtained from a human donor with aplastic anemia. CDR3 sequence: CASSLDGGSSFEQYF. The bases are TGTGCCAGCAGTTTAGATGGCGGGAGCTCGTTTGAGCAGTACTTC.